This TCR beta chain was obtained from a study of cytomegalovirus exposure and HLA in healthy donors. It was with 60 Vbeta and 13 Jbeta primers that the PCR ran. Sequencing used immunoSEQ multiplex PCR; TCRdb keeps in-frame clones, though not all of them. The top ten hold approximately 23% of the sample, which has under 100,000 clones, 10% seen once. The CDR3 totals 17 residues. In germline, CDR1 is LNHNV, CDR2 YYDKDF (reference sequence). V was clipped by 3 bases and J by 4 bases; unmatched bases: 10. The sequenced sample consisted of PBMCs. V and J are TRBV15 and TRBJ2-2, with 8 nucleotides matching TRBD2. The sequence came from a man aged 55 to 70 in good health and CMV-seropositive. The CDR3 bases are TGTGCCACCAGCAGCCACCGGGGGGGCTGGGGCACCGGGGAGCTGTTTTTT. Translating it yields CATSSHRGGWGTGELFF.